These T cell receptor beta chains were read from a single sample in a study of blood T cells in healthy people across ages. MiXCR, run by TCRdb on the 5' RACE reads, gives a single entry per CDR3 protein. The sample consists of just under 750,000 distinct CDR3 sequences, about a fifth of them appearing once. Sample: blood. The receptors come from a man between 65 and 79 years old in good health. CDR3s include the opening cysteine and the closing phenylalanine or tryptophan. The order of the fields is D gene, J gene, V gene, clone size, CDR3 length, CDR3 protein, CDR3 DNA. D genes are given only for firm matches. Not every row has a clone size; where given, it reads once, few, many or a size class.

TRBD2	TRBJ2-1	TRBV12-3/TRBV12-4	.	15	CASSTTGGRGDEQFF	TGTGCCAGCAGCACCACGGGGGGGCGCGGTGATGAGCAGTTCTTC
.	TRBJ1-1	TRBV11-2	few	13	CASSYAWGAEAFF	TGTGCCAGCAGCTATGCTTGGGGAGCTGAAGCTTTCTTT
TRBD1	TRBJ1-1	TRBV11-2	few	14	CASSPGTGSLGAFF	TGTGCCAGCAGCCCCGGGACAGGATCCTTAGGGGCTTTCTTT
TRBD2	TRBJ2-3	TRBV3-1	.	14	CASSTSGSTDTQYF	TGTGCCAGCAGCACTAGCGGGAGCACAGATACGCAGTATTTT
.	TRBJ2-3	TRBV7-2	.	14	CASSLVPPPDTQYF	TGTGCCAGCAGCTTGGTCCCTCCCCCAGATACGCAGTATTTT
.	TRBJ2-3	TRBV7-2	.	14	CASSLGLSPDTQYF	TGTGCCAGCAGCTTAGGACTATCCCCGGATACGCAGTATTTT
.	TRBJ2-4	TRBV28	few	11	CASSFNGIQYF	TGTGCCAGCAGTTTTAATGGCATTCAGTACTTC
TRBD2	TRBJ2-1	TRBV6-6	.	15	CASSYSGLAGNEQFF	TGTGCCAGCAGTTATTCCGGACTAGCGGGGAATGAGCAGTTCTTC
TRBD1	TRBJ2-3	TRBV6-5	.	16	CASSYTGTGPTDTQYF	TGTGCCAGCAGTTATACCGGGACAGGGCCCACAGATACGCAGTATTTT
TRBD1	TRBJ2-1	TRBV7-2	.	15	CASSLVARGRSEQFF	TGTGCCAGCAGCTTAGTCGCCAGGGGGAGAAGTGAGCAGTTCTTC
TRBD1	TRBJ1-1	TRBV6-6	.	14	CASSPRTGLRGRIF	TGTGCCAGCAGTCCCCGGACAGGGCTACGGGGGAGGATCTTT
.	TRBJ2-3	TRBV12-3/TRBV12-4	few	17	CASSLARTRASADTQYF	TGTGCCAGCAGTTTAGCTAGGACGAGGGCTAGCGCAGATACGCAGTATTTT
TRBD2	TRBJ2-2	TRBV20-1	many	12	CKGLAPTGELFF	TGCAAGGGACTAGCCCCCACCGGGGAGCTGTTTTTT
TRBD1	TRBJ1-2	TRBV5-1	.	15	CASNDRQGPDSGYTF	TGCGCCAGCAACGACCGACAGGGCCCAGATTCGGGCTACACCTTC
TRBD2	TRBJ2-1	TRBV7-2	.	15	CASSFGLAGYNEQFF	TGTGCCAGCAGCTTTGGACTAGCGGGCTACAATGAGCAGTTCTTC
.	TRBJ2-5	TRBV13	.	15	CASSSRTYQVYAQYF	TGTGCCAGCAGCAGCAGGACATATCAGGTGTATGCCCAGTACTTC
TRBD2	TRBJ2-1	TRBV20-1	once	20	CSARILTSAYARGSYNEQFF	TGCAGTGCCCGAATCCTGACTAGCGCCTACGCCCGAGGCTCCTACAATGAGCAGTTCTTC
TRBD2	TRBJ2-3	TRBV7-2	few	16	CASRITLGGSTDTQYF	TGTGCCAGCAGGATCACCCTCGGGGGGAGCACAGATACGCAGTATTTT
TRBD2	TRBJ2-5	TRBV7-2	few	13	CASRYSGKETQYF	TGTGCCAGCAGATATAGCGGGAAAGAGACCCAGTACTTC
.	TRBJ2-5	TRBV29-1	few	12	CSVESEKETQYF	TGCAGCGTTGAATCGGAGAAAGAGACCCAGTACTTC
.	TRBJ1-6	TRBV6-5	.	15	CASSYSGQTNSPLHF	TGTGCCAGCAGTTACTCCGGACAGACTAATTCACCCCTCCACTTT
TRBD2	TRBJ2-3	TRBV27	.	14	CASSSRGGIDTQYF	TGTGCCAGCAGTTCGCGGGGGGGCATAGATACGCAGTATTTT
.	TRBJ2-1	TRBV15	.	11	CATSRELEQFF	TGTGCCACCAGCAGGGAACTTGAGCAGTTCTTC
.	TRBJ2-5	TRBV4-3	many	13	CASSQSLAETQYF	TGCGCCAGCAGCCAATCCCTAGCGGAGACCCAGTACTTC
.	TRBJ1-1	TRBV7-9	.	12	CASSPDSLKAFF	TGTGCCAGCAGCCCGGACAGTTTGAAAGCTTTCTTT
.	TRBJ1-2	TRBV6-1	few	14	CASSEVPGYYGYTF	TGTGCCAGCAGTGAAGTCCCAGGATACTATGGCTACACCTTC
.	TRBJ2-5	TRBV7-2	.	14	CASSLAGNGETQYF	TGTGCCAGCAGCTTAGCGGGGAATGGAGAGACCCAGTACTTC
.	TRBJ1-5	TRBV12-3/TRBV12-4	.	14	CASSLTYRDQPQHF	TGTGCCAGCAGTCTAACCTATCGAGACCAGCCCCAGCATTTT
.	TRBJ2-3	TRBV5-1	.	15	CASSPEGEVTDTQYF	TGCGCCAGCAGTCCGGAGGGGGAGGTTACAGATACGCAGTATTTT
.	TRBJ1-1	TRBV3-1	.	13	CASSPGQITEAFF	TGTGCCAGCAGCCCTGGACAGATCACTGAAGCTTTCTTT
TRBD1	TRBJ1-4	TRBV7-9	.	15	CASSSQGGFNEKLFF	TGTGCCAGCAGCTCCCAGGGGGGCTTTAATGAAAAACTGTTTTTT
TRBD1	TRBJ1-3	TRBV27	few	15	CASRGQGSFGNTIYF	TGTGCCAGCAGGGGACAGGGAAGCTTCGGAAACACCATATATTTT
.	TRBJ1-2	TRBV21-1	few	13	CASSKRTHYGYTF	TGTGCCAGCAGCAAAAGGACACATTATGGCTACACCTTC
.	TRBJ1-4	TRBV10-3	few	13	CAAAGDTNEKLFF	TGTGCCGCCGCCGGGGACACTAATGAAAAACTGTTTTTT
TRBD1	TRBJ1-2	TRBV12-3/TRBV12-4	few	17	CASIRGTPGATDYGYTF	TGTGCCAGCATCAGGGGGACCCCGGGGGCGACTGACTATGGCTACACCTTC
TRBD2	TRBJ2-5	TRBV5-6	.	20	CASSYLLAGGLTSYQETQYF	TGTGCCAGCAGTTACTTGTTAGCGGGGGGGCTCACGTCCTACCAAGAGACCCAGTACTTC
TRBD2	TRBJ2-1	TRBV5-1	.	17	CASSLPTGLAGDNEQFF	TGCGCCAGCAGCTTACCAACCGGACTAGCGGGAGACAATGAGCAGTTCTTC
.	TRBJ1-4	TRBV6-1	many	12	CASTEVGEKLFF	TGTGCCAGCACCGAGGTTGGGGAAAAACTGTTTTTT
.	TRBJ2-5	TRBV12-3/TRBV12-4	few	12	CASSFLKETQYF	TGTGCCAGCAGTTTCCTTAAAGAGACCCAGTACTTC
.	TRBJ1-5	TRBV28	few	15	CASSLERGAGQPQHF	TGTGCCAGCAGTTTGGAACGGGGGGCGGGACAGCCCCAGCATTTT
.	TRBJ1-5	TRBV15	.	16	CATSRGATERVVPQHF	TGTGCCACCAGCAGAGGGGCGACGGAGCGGGTTGTGCCCCAGCATTTT
.	TRBJ1-1	TRBV28	once	15	CASSLQGPRNTEAFF	TGTGCCAGCAGTTTGCAGGGCCCTCGAAACACTGAAGCTTTCTTT
.	TRBJ2-7	TRBV11-2	.	13	CASSRDLKYEQYF	TGTGCCAGCTCACGGGACCTAAAGTACGAGCAGTACTTC
.	TRBJ2-6	TRBV15	.	17	CATRTSLPSSGANVLTF	TGTGCCACCAGAACTTCCCTACCAAGCTCTGGGGCCAACGTCCTGACTTTC
.	TRBJ2-5	TRBV5-1	.	16	CASSLGARAGQETQYF	TGCGCCAGCAGCTTGGGAGCACGGGCAGGACAAGAGACCCAGTACTTC
.	TRBJ2-3	TRBV7-9	.	10	CADSLDTQYF	TGTGCCGACAGCTTAGATACGCAGTATTTT
TRBD2	TRBJ2-3	TRBV11-2	.	13	CATGLGVSDTQYF	TGTGCCACGGGACTAGGGGTATCAGATACGCAGTATTTT
TRBD2	TRBJ2-5	TRBV7-6	.	15	CASSNLPGGVETQYF	TGTGCCAGCAGCAACCTGCCCGGGGGGGTCGAGACCCAGTACTTC
.	TRBJ2-7	TRBV15	many	16	CATSREIRGGSYEQYF	TGTGCCACCAGCAGAGAGATCCGAGGGGGCTCCTACGAGCAGTACTTC
TRBD2	TRBJ2-1	TRBV3-1	few	13	CASRPSGSNEQFF	TGTGCCAGCAGGCCTAGCGGGAGTAATGAGCAGTTCTTC
.	TRBJ1-1	TRBV28	few	14	CASTNPGRETEAFF	TGTGCCAGCACCAACCCGGGGAGAGAAACTGAAGCTTTCTTT
TRBD1	TRBJ1-1	TRBV18	.	15	CASSQISGGQTEAFF	TGTGCCAGCTCACAAATCTCAGGGGGCCAGACTGAAGCTTTCTTT
TRBD1	TRBJ2-3	TRBV2	few	14	CASNSQGVVDTQYF	TGTGCCAGCAATTCTCAGGGGGTGGTCGATACGCAGTATTTT
.	TRBJ2-3	TRBV11-3	.	13	CASSFQVPDTQYF	TGTGCCAGCAGCTTCCAGGTTCCAGATACGCAGTATTTT
.	TRBJ2-3	TRBV11-1	.	16	CASSLSGSGPADTQYF	TGTGCCAGCAGCTTGTCCGGGAGTGGGCCCGCAGATACGCAGTATTTT
.	TRBJ1-1	TRBV6-5	.	13	CASSYWLNTEAFF	TGTGCCAGCAGTTATTGGTTGAACACTGAAGCTTTCTTT
.	TRBJ1-1	TRBV5-4	.	15	CASSSEDGGHTEAFF	TGTGCCAGCAGCTCTGAGGATGGAGGGCACACTGAAGCTTTCTTT